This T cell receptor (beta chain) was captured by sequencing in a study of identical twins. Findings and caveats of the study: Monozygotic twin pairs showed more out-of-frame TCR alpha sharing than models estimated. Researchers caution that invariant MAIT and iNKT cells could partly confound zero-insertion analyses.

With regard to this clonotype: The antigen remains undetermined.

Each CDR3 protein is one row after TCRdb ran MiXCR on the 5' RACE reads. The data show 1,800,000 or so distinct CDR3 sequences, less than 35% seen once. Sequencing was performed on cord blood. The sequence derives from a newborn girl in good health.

The CDR3: CASSVGDSLGGHTF. DNA for the CDR3: TGTGCCAGCAGCGTAGGGGACAGTCTAGGGGGCCACACCTTC. The genes are TRBV9 and TRBJ1-2; 7 positions match TRBD1. In germline, CDR1 is SGDLS, CDR2 YYNGEE. After removal of 0 bases from V and 12 bases from J, the junction contained 11 bases not matched to a gene. This CDR3 comprises 14 residues.